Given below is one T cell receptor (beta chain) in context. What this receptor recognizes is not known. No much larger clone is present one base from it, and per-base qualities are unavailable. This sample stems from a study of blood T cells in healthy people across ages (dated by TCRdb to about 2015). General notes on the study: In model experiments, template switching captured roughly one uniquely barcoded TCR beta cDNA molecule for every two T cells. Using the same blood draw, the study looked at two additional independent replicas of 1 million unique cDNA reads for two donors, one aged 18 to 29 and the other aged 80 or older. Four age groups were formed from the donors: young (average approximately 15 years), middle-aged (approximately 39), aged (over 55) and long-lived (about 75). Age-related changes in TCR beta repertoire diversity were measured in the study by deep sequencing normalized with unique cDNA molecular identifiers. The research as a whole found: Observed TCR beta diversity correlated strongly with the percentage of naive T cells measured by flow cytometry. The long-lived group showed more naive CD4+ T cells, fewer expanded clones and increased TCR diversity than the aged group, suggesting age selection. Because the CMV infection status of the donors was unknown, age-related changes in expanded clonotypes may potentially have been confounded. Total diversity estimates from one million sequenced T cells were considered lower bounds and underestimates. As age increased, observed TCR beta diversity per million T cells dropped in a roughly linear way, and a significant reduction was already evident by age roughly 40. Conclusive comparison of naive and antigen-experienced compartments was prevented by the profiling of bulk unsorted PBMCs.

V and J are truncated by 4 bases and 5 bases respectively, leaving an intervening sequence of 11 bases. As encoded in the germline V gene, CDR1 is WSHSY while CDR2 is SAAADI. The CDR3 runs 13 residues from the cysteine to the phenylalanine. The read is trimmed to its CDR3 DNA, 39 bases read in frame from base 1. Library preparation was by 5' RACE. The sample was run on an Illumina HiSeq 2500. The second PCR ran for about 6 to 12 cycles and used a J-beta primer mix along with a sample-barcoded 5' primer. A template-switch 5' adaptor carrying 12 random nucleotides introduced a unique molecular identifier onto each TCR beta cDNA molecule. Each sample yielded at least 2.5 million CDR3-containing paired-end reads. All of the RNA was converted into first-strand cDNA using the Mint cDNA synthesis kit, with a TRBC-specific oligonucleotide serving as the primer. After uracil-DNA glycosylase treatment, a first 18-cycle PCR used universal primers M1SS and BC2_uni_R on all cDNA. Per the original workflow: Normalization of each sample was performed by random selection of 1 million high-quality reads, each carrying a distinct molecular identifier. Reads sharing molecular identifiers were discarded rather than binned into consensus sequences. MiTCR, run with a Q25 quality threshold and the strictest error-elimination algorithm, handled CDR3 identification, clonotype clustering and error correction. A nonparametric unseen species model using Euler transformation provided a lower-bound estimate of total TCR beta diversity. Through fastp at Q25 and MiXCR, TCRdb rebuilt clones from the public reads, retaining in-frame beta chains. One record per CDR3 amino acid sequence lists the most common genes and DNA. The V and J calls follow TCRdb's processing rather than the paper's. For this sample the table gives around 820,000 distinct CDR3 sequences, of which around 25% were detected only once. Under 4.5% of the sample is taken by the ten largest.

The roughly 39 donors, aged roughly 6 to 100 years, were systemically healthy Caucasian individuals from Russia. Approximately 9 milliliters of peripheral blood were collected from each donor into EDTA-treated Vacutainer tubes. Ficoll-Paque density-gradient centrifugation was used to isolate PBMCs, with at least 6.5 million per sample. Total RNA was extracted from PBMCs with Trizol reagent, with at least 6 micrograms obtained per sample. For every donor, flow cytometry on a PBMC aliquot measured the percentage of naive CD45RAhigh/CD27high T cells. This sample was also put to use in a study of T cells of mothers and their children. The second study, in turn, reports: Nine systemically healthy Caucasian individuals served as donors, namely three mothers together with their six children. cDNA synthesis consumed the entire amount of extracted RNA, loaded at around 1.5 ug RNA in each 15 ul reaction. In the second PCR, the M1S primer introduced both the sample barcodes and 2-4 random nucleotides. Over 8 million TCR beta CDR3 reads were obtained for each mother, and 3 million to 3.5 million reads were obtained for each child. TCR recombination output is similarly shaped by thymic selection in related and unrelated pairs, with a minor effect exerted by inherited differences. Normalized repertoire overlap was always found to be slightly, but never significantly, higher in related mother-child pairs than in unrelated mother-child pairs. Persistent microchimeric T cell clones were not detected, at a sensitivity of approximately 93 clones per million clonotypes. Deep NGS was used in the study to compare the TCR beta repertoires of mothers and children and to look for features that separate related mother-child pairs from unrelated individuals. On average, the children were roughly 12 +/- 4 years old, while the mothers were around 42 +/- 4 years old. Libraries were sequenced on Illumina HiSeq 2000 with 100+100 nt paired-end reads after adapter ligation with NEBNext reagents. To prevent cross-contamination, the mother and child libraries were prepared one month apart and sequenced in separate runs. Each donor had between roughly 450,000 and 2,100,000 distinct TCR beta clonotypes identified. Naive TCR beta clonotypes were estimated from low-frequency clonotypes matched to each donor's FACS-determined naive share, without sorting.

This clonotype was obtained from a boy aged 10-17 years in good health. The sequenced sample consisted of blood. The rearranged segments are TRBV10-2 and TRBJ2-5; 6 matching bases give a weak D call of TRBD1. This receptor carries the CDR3 CASSGQGKETQYF. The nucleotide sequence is TGCGCCAGCAGTGGGCAGGGGAAGGAGACCCAGTACTTC.